These 25 T cell receptor beta chains originate from one sample sequenced in a study of shared clonotypes between healthy human individuals. Profiled with immunoSEQ multiplex PCR; TCRdb holds only in-frame clones, not every one. The table records millions of clones, 85% to 95% of them present only once. Source material: naive CD4+ T cells sorted from blood. Subset indicated: CD45RA+ positively selected. These receptors all come from a young man in good health.

The sample holds one count of this clone. The CDR3 nucleotides are TGCGCCAGCAGCCTTGGACCAGCGGGGGAGCAAGAGACCCAGTACTTC. It specifies CASSLGPAGEQETQYF. The V call is TRBV5-1, the J call TRBJ2-5; TRBD2 matches at 8 bases. J was trimmed by 2 bases and V by 4 bases; bases with no gene match: 10. The CDR3 extends over 16 amino acids. Germline V lookup: CDR1 SGHRS, CDR2 YFSETQ.

CDR3 nucleotide sequence: TGCGCCAGCAGCGCAGGGGGGGTAGTTGCTTTCTTT. Translated, it gives CASSAGGVVAFF. The gene calls are TRBV4-1 and TRBJ1-1; 7 bases map to TRBD1. CDR1 is MGHRA, CDR2 YSYEKL, per germline. The CDR3 consists of 12 residues. V lost 5 bases, J lost 11 bases, and 8 bases stayed unmatched.

The chain combines TRBV4-2 with TRBJ2-1; the match to TRBD2 covers 13 bases. J lost 5 bases, V lost 1 base, and 5 bases had no gene match. The CDR3 consists of 17 residues. CDR1 and CDR2 from the germline V gene are LGHNA and YNFKEQ. The CDR3 here is CASSQGTSGSYDNEQFF. The CDR3 nucleotides read TGTGCCAGCAGCCAAGGGACTAGCGGGAGTTACGACAATGAGCAGTTCTTC.

This sequence joins TRBV14 and TRBJ2-3; 8 nucleotides match TRBD1. Germline V CDR1 and CDR2: SGHDN, FVKESK. This CDR3 comprises 16 residues. The V and J ends lost 4 bases and 6 bases, in that order; junction bases with no gene match: 12. The CDR3 reads CASSPRQGSFRDTQYF. CDR3 nucleotides: TGTGCCAGCAGCCCCAGACAGGGGTCGTTTAGGGATACGCAGTATTTT.

The chain joins TRBV5-1 to TRBJ2-1, with D possibly TRBD2 on 6 matching bases. Germline CDR1 is SGHRS and CDR2 is YFSETQ. V was trimmed by 3 bases and J by 5 bases, leaving 18 bases between them. This CDR3 contains 16 residues. In DNA, the CDR3 is TGCGCCAGCAGCTCATTTGTTGGCGGGGCGGACAATGAGCAGTTCTTC. This codes for CASSSFVGGADNEQFF. Full variable domain (rest looked up from reference TRBV5-1 and TRBJ2-1): KAGVTQTPRYLIKTRGQQVTLSCSPISGHRSVSWYQQTPGQGLQFLFEYFSETQRNKGNFPGRFSGRQFSNSRSEMNVSTLELGDSALYLCASSSFVGGADNEQFFGPGTRLTVL.

In the case of this clone: Within the sample, other DNA sequences also encode this same CDR3. The V gene is TRBV6-1, the J gene TRBJ2-5; possibly TRBD1 for D (5 bases). The ends were cut back, 2 bases at V and 5 bases at J, with 9 bases in the middle. Per germline, CDR1 MNHNS and CDR2 SASEGT. The CDR3 covers 13 residues. The CDR3 DNA sequence: TGTGCCAGCAGTGAACAAGGGGTGGAGACCCAGTACTTC. It codes for CASSEQGVETQYF.

The rearrangement uses TRBV29-1 and TRBJ1-2; D unclear. V dropped 6 bases and J dropped 7 bases, with 18 bases sitting between them. CDR3 length: 13 amino acids. Per the germline V gene, CDR1 is SQVTM and CDR2 is ANQGSEA. The CDR3 DNA is TGCAGCGTCGTTCAAGATATGACTGGTGGCTACACCTTC. It encodes CSVVQDMTGGYTF. Complete variable domain (other parts from reference TRBV29-1 and TRBJ1-2): SAVISQKPSRDICQRGTSLTIQCQVDSQVTMMFWYRQQPGQSLTLIATANQGSEATYESGFVIDKFPISRPNLTFSTLTVSNMSPEDSSIYLCSVVQDMTGGYTFGSGTRLTVV.

The chain employs TRBV5-4 and TRBJ2-7; tentatively, D is TRBD1 (7 bases). V lost 4 bases and J lost 2, with 13 bases in between. The CDR3 loop spans 14 amino acids. Germline V lookup: CDR1 SGHNT, CDR2 YYREEE (reference sequence). The CDR3 coding sequence is TGTGCCAGCAGCCCCAGGGGGGTAACCTACGAGCAGTACTTC. Translated, it gives CASSPRGVTYEQYF.

Concerning this clone itself: The sample contains more than one DNA sequence encoding this CDR3. This chain links TRBV28 with TRBJ1-5; 7 bases map to TRBD1. Germline assignment: CDR1 MDHEN and CDR2 SYDVKM. The V segment lost 5 bases and the J segment 1 base; nucleotides outside the gene matches: 2. This CDR3 comprises 14 residues. The CDR3 DNA reads as TGTGCCAGCAGTCAAGGGGGCAGCAATCAGCCCCAGCATTTT. Translated, it gives CASSQGGSNQPQHF.

This clone has a single count. Compared with germline, one end of the junction differs, possibly owing to a read error. CDR3 sequence reads: CASSLISF. As DNA, the CDR3 is TGTGCCAGCAGCCTAATCTCCTTC. This chain links TRBV7-9 with TRBJ1-2; D unresolved. From germline, CDR1 is SEHNR and CDR2 FQNEAQ (reference sequence). The CDR3 consists of 8 residues.

V gene TRBV9 combines with J gene TRBJ2-3; 9 positions agree with TRBD2. The J segment lost 7 bases and the V segment lost 0 bases, leaving 9 bases of the junction unmatched. The CDR3 covers 16 residues. CDR1 and CDR2 (germline): SGDLS, YYNGEE. Here the CDR3 DNA reads TGTGCCAGCAGCGTAGAGGTTAGCGGGAGTTCAAATACGCAGTATTTT. It translates to CASSVEVSGSSNTQYF.

This sequence joins TRBV18 and TRBJ2-3; 9 bases are a match to TRBD1. Germline CDR1 KGHSH, CDR2 LQKENI. CDR3 size: 16 residues. The trim removed 4 bases at V and 0 bases at J, leaving 5 bases unmatched. Written as DNA, the CDR3 is TGTGCCAGCTCACGAAACAGGGGGCTAAGCACAGATACGCAGTATTTT. It yields the protein CASSRNRGLSTDTQYF.

This CDR3 reads CASSDPSSGGIYEQYF. For the CDR3, the DNA is TGTGCCAGTAGTGATCCAAGTAGCGGGGGTATATACGAGCAGTACTTC. The chain recombines TRBV19 with TRBJ2-7, with 9 bases identical to TRBD2. The germline CDR1 and CDR2 sequences are LNHDA and SQIVND (reference sequence). The CDR3 totals 16 residues. Trimming took 5 bases from V and 4 from J; bases not matched to a gene: 12.

In the case of this clone: Other DNA variants within this sample encode the same CDR3. The chain couples TRBV5-1 to TRBJ1-5; D gene ambiguous. Germline V gives CDR1 SGHRS, CDR2 YFSETQ. The germline V and J ends were trimmed by 4 bases and 4 bases, with 12 bases remaining between them. The CDR3 runs to 14 residues. CDR3 residues: CASSISSGNQPQHF. CDR3 sequence (DNA): TGCGCCAGCAGCATATCCTCAGGTAATCAGCCCCAGCATTTT.

The chain carries TRBV6-5 and TRBJ1-2; possibly TRBD1 for D (5 bases). Germline V gene data show CDR1 as MNHEY and CDR2 as SVGAGI. This CDR3 region has 12 residues. V lost 8 bases and J 5 bases, leaving 12 bases between the germline ends. CDR3 sequence (DNA): TGTGCCAGCGGCAGGGTCTCTTATGGCTACACCTTC. As protein: CASGRVSYGYTF.

V gene TRBV5-1 combines with J gene TRBJ2-3; no clear D. Trimming took off 4 bases at V and 5 bases at J, with 8 bases between the two ends. This CDR3 contains 12 residues. Germline loops: CDR1 SGHRS, CDR2 YFSETQ. CDR3 sequence reads: CASSRQGDTQYF. The CDR3 DNA sequence: TGCGCCAGCAGCCGTCAAGGAGATACGCAGTATTTT.

This chain uses TRBV11-2 with TRBJ2-7; no reliable D call. Germline V gene lookup returns CDR1 SGHAT and CDR2 FQNNGV. V lost 0 bases, J lost 3 bases, and 6 bases lay in between. The CDR3 extends over 13 amino acids. CDR3 sequence (DNA): TGTGCCAGCAGCTTAGAGGTCCTCTACGAGCAGTACTTC. Translation gives CASSLEVLYEQYF.

The CDR3 protein is CASSLIGTSYGYTF. The DNA of the CDR3 is TGTGCCAGCAGCTTAATCGGCACCAGCTATGGCTACACCTTC. V is TRBV7-9 and J is TRBJ1-2; the D is unclear. The CDR3 length is 14 residues. Germline V gene lookup returns CDR1 SEHNR and CDR2 FQNEAQ (reference sequence). The V end was cut by 2 bases, the J end by 4 bases, with 11 bases between.

This clone has just a few counts. The V call is TRBV6-1, the J call TRBJ2-7, with D hard to call. CDR1 MNHNS and CDR2 SASEGT come from the germline V gene. V gave up 3 bases and J gave up 0 bases, with 9 bases separating them. CDR3 length equals 14 residues. For the CDR3, the DNA is TGTGCCAGCAGTGATGGCACAAGCTCCTACGAGCAGTACTTC. It specifies CASSDGTSSYEQYF.

With regard to this clone: Since no conserved phenylalanine or tryptophan closes the CDR3, a read error is the likely cause. The chain recombines TRBV4-3 with TRBJ2-7; 12 positions agree with TRBD1. The V and J ends lost 1 base and 3 bases, in that order; junction bases with no gene match: 7. Germline loops: CDR1 LGHNA, CDR2 YSLEER. This CDR3 region has 17 residues. CDR3 amino acids: CASSQGWGQGALYEQYL. CDR3 DNA: TGCGCCAGCAGCCAAGGTTGGGGACAGGGGGCCCTCTACGAGCAGTACCTC.

This chain links TRBV21-1 with TRBJ1-2. TRBV21-1 is a pseudogene locus. This CDR3 is 10 amino acids long. The CDR3 DNA is TGTGCCAGCAAAAACTATGGCTACACCTTC. Its protein product is CASKNYGYTF.

This clone was observed once. This rearrangement joins TRBV28 to TRBJ2-2; 7 bases match TRBD1. This CDR3 has 14 amino acids. With 5 bases clipped from V and 4 bases from J, the junction kept 4 bases outside the gene matches. The V gene's germline CDR1 is MDHEN and CDR2 SYDVKM. The CDR3 reads CASSMGQFTGELFF. The DNA for the CDR3 is TGTGCCAGCAGTATGGGACAGTTCACCGGGGAGCTGTTTTTT.

This clone was recorded a few times. J is TRBJ1-6 and V is TRBV30, with TRBD1 as a possible D gene (5 bases). Germline V CDR1 and CDR2: GTSNPN, SVGIG (reference sequence). The V end lost 0 bases, the J end lost 7 bases, and 7 bases lay between the germline ends. The CDR3 has 13 amino acids. The DNA of the CDR3 is TGTGCCTGGAGTGTACAGGAGAATTCACCCCTCCACTTT. This encodes CAWSVQENSPLHF.

V usage is TRBV5-8 and J usage is TRBJ2-7; 9 bases agree with TRBD2. Germline V gene sequence: CDR1 SGHTS, CDR2 YDEGEE. Losses at the gene ends were 6 bases for V and 4 bases for J; bases not matched to a gene: 11. The CDR3 contains 15 residues. The CDR3 coding sequence is TGTGCCAGCACCGGACTAGCGTTGGGGGAATACGAGCAGTACTTC. It codes for CASTGLALGEYEQYF.

The chain uses TRBV5-1 and TRBJ2-3, with D tentatively TRBD2 (6 bases). Trimming took 3 bases from V and 2 from J, leaving 13 bases between them. Germline CDR1 and CDR2: SGHRS and YFSETQ. The CDR3 is 15 amino acids. The CDR3 DNA reads TGCGCCAGCAGCTATACCGGGACTGACACAGATACGCAGTATTTT. Amino acids: CASSYTGTDTDTQYF. Full variable domain (outside the CDR3, taken from reference TRBV5-1 and TRBJ2-3): KAGVTQTPRYLIKTRGQQVTLSCSPISGHRSVSWYQQTPGQGLQFLFEYFSETQRNKGNFPGRFSGRQFSNSRSEMNVSTLELGDSALYLCASSYTGTDTDTQYFGPGTRLTVL.